The rows below give T cell receptor beta chains drawn from one sample of a study of shared clonotypes between healthy human individuals. The protocol was immunoSEQ multiplex PCR, while the TCRdb copy is restricted to in-frame clones and leaves out a portion. The data show 2.3 million or so clones, approximately 95% seen once. The sequenced material came from naive CD4+ T cells from PBMCs. The receptor set was obtained from a man aged 18 to 29 in good health. Some clones in this sample may be carry-over from other donors' samples. CDR3s include the opening cysteine and the closing phenylalanine or tryptophan. A D gene is named only where the DNA matches it firmly. Size is omitted from some rows. Given values are once, few, many or a class for expanded clones.

>NA|TRBV5-1|NA|TRBJ1-4
TGCGCCAGCAGCTTGGGGCGGGGAAATGAAAAACTGTTTTTT
CASSLGRGNEKLFF
>NA|TRBV7-3|TRBD2|TRBJ2-5
TGTGCCAGCAGCCCCCGCGGGACTAGCGGCAGCCAAGAGACCCAGTACTTC
CASSPRGTSGSQETQYF
>NA|TRBV5-6|NA|TRBJ1-4
TGTGCCAGCAGCTATCGACAGGAGGTAACTAATGAAAAACTGTTTTTT
CASSYRQEVTNEKLFF
>once|TRBV5-5|NA|TRBJ1-4
TGTGCCAGCAGCGTACAGGACCTTAATGAAAAACTGTTTTTT
CASSVQDLNEKLFF
>NA|TRBV7-6|TRBD1|TRBJ2-3
TGTGCCAGCAGCTTAGGACAGGGTACTAGCACAGATACGCAGTATTTT
CASSLGQGTSTDTQYF
>once|TRBV5-1|TRBD1|TRBJ2-5
TGCGCCAGCACGATCGGGACAGGGGGAGAGACCCAGTACTTC
CASTIGTGGETQYF
>NA|TRBV6-1|NA|TRBJ2-7
TGTGCCAGCAGTGGCCTTCGGGACTCCTCCTACGAGCAGTACTTC
CASSGLRDSSYEQYF
>NA|TRBV30|NA|TRBJ1-2
TGTGCCTGGTTAGGGGGGGGCCATAACTATGGCTACACCTTC
CAWLGGGHNYGYTF
>NA|TRBV5-1|NA|TRBJ1-3
TGCGCCAGCAGCTTGTCAGTCTCTGGCAGGTCGTTGGGAAACACCATATATTTT
CASSLSVSGRSLGNTIYF
>NA|TRBV28|TRBD2|TRBJ2-1
TGTGCCAGCAGGGCGGGGGGGTTGAACAATGAGCAGTTCTTC
CASRAGGLNNEQFF
>NA|TRBV6-1|NA|TRBJ2-3
TGTGCCGGGGGGCCCACTCAAGGACCAGATACGCAGTATTTT
CAGGPTQGPDTQYF
>NA|TRBV19|NA|TRBJ2-5
TGTGCCAGTAGTCAACAGCGGCCGTACCAAGAGACCCAGTACTTC
CASSQQRPYQETQYF
>NA|TRBV7-2|NA|TRBJ2-7
TGTGCCAGCAGCTTACTCGGGCGGGGGCTCGAGCAGTACTTC
CASSLLGRGLEQYF
>NA|TRBV5-1|NA|TRBJ2-7
TGCGCCAGCAGCTTTATGGGGTCCACGGACTACGAGCAGTACTTC
CASSFMGSTDYEQYF
>NA|TRBV29-1|TRBD2|TRBJ2-7
TGCAGCGTTGGTCGTCTAGCGGGAACCGAGCAGTACTTC
CSVGRLAGTEQYF
>NA|TRBV18|NA|TRBJ1-2
TGTGCCAGCTCACCACCGGGCAGGGCCTATGGCTACACCTTC
CASSPPGRAYGYTF
>NA|TRBV27|NA|TRBJ1-2
TGTGCCAGCAGTTTTTCGGTTGGGCGAGGGTTTGGCTACACCTTC
CASSFSVGRGFGYTF
>NA|TRBV5-4|NA|TRBJ1-2
TGTGCCAGCAGCCCCAGCGAAACCCTCCTCTATGGCTACACCTTC
CASSPSETLLYGYTF
>NA|TRBV5-8|TRBD2|TRBJ2-1
TGTGCCAGCAGCTTACAAGGACTAGCGGGAGTAGTATCCTACAATGAGCAGTTCTTC
CASSLQGLAGVVSYNEQFF
>NA|TRBV9|NA|TRBJ2-5
TGTGCCAGCAGCGTTGCCCGGTGGGACGGGACCCAGTACTTC
CASSVARWDGTQYF
>NA|TRBV7-2|NA|TRBJ2-7
TGTGCCAGCAGTTCCCAGGGCCCCTCCGAGCAGTACTTC
CASSSQGPSEQYF
>once|TRBV6-6|NA|TRBJ2-3
TGTGCCAGCAGGGCCCGGGACACAGACACAGATACGCAGTATTTT
CASRARDTDTDTQYF
>NA|TRBV5-4|NA|TRBJ2-5
TGTGCCAGCAGCGACCACAGGGCCCAAGAGACCCAGTACTTC
CASSDHRAQETQYF
>few|TRBV10-3|NA|TRBJ2-7
TGTGCCATCAGTTTCGACAGCGAGCAGTACTTC
CAISFDSEQYF
>NA|TRBV7-8|NA|TRBJ1-5
TGTGCCAGCAGCTTAGCGAATAGGAATCAGCCCCAGCATTTT
CASSLANRNQPQHF
>few|TRBV30|NA|TRBJ1-5
TGTGCCTGGAGTGGCGCAAAGCAGCCCCAGCATTTT
CAWSGAKQPQHF
>few|TRBV19|TRBD1|TRBJ1-5
TGTGCCAGTAGTAGAACCGCGACAGGGGTCCAGCCCCAGCATTTT
CASSRTATGVQPQHF
>NA|TRBV7-9|NA|TRBJ2-5
TGTGCCAGCAGCTTAGATAGGACAGGGCGGGGGCGAGAGACCCAGTACTTC
CASSLDRTGRGRETQYF
>NA|TRBV5-1|TRBD2|TRBJ2-1
TGCGCCAGCAGCTCTAGCGGGCCCCTGTTGGGTGAGCAGTTCTTC
CASSSSGPLLGEQFF
>NA|TRBV5-1|NA|TRBJ2-4
TGCGCCAGCAGCTTGGCCTATAATGAGAACATTCAGTACTTC
CASSLAYNENIQYF